What follows are 10 T cell receptor beta chains derived from one specimen sequenced in a study of T cells in Graves' hyperthyroidism and ophthalmopathy. Amplified TCR beta CDR3 regions derived from RNA transcripts. The primer set for the first-round RT-PCR of the TCR CDR3 was HTBI. MiXCR was run by TCRdb on the multiplex PCR reads, yielding one entry per CDR3 protein. The sample records more than 550,000 distinct CDR3 sequences, roughly a sixth being singletons. Sequencing was carried out using blood. Receptors originate from a woman in her fifties or sixties with Graves' hyperthyroidism that later progressed to Graves' ophthalmopathy.

Concerning this clonotype: Possible read error: a much larger clone is one base away. CDR3 region: CAWGGDGTNYGYTF. CDR3 sequence (DNA): TGTGCCTGGGGCGGTGACGGAACTAACTATGGCTACACCTTC. The chain recombines TRBV30 with TRBJ1-2; D unclear. V lost 5 bases and J lost 0, with 13 bases in between. The CDR3 contains 14 residues. Germline V gives CDR1 GTSNPN, CDR2 SVGIG (reference sequence).

The chain joins TRBV6-1 to TRBJ1-4; no definite D call. This CDR3 has 13 amino acids. Per the germline V gene, CDR1 is MNHNS and CDR2 is SASEGT. V lost 5 bases and J 8 bases, leaving 12 bases between the germline ends. DNA of the CDR3: TGTGCCAGCAGTTCTAATGAAAGGGAAAAACTGTTTTTT. Amino acids: CASSSNEREKLFF.

This clonotype was seen ten or more times. J is TRBJ1-1 and V is TRBV12-3 or TRBV12-4, with D possibly matching TRBD1 (5 bases). This CDR3 has 16 amino acids. The V and J ends lost 1 base and 1 base respectively, with 13 bases between them. The CDR3 loop reads CASSLEAGGTNTEAFF. In DNA, the CDR3 is TGTGCCAGCAGTTTAGAGGCTGGGGGGACGAACACTGAAGCTTTCTTT.

This clonotype turned up a few times. J is TRBJ2-7 and V is TRBV19, with a tentative D call TRBD1 (6 bases). V was trimmed by 3 bases and J by 3 bases, leaving 15 bases between them. Germline values: CDR1 LNHDA, CDR2 SQIVND (reference sequence). CDR3 length equals 15 residues. The CDR3 loop reads CASSMTRDTVYEQYF. CDR3 DNA: TGTGCCAGTAGTATGACCCGGGACACGGTCTACGAGCAGTACTTC.

The V and J genes are TRBV3-1 and TRBJ1-6; D remains unclear. The germline V and J ends were trimmed by 3 bases and 0 bases, with 6 bases remaining between them. The CDR3 consists of 15 residues. Germline CDR1 reads LGHDT; CDR2 reads YNNKEL (reference sequence). CDR3 sequence reads: CASSHRSSYNSPLHF. The CDR3 DNA reads TGTGCCAGCAGCCACCGGAGCTCCTATAATTCACCCCTCCACTTT. The entire variable domain, with the rest obtained from reference TRBV3-1 and TRBJ1-6, is as follows: DTAVSQTPKYLVTQMGNDKSIKCEQNLGHDTMYWYKQDSKKFLKIMFSYNNKELIINETVPNRFSPKSPDKAHLNLHINSLELGDSAVYFCASSHRSSYNSPLHFGNGTRLTVT.

This clonotype came up many times. The rearrangement joins TRBV9 to TRBJ2-2, with 9 bases matching TRBD1. With 4 bases clipped from V and 3 bases from J, the junction kept 4 bases outside the gene matches. Germline-derived CDR1 and CDR2 are SGDLS and YYNGEE. There are 15 residues in the CDR3. CDR3 region: CASSPRTGDTGELFF. CDR3 nucleotide sequence: TGTGCCAGCAGCCCTAGGACAGGGGACACCGGGGAGCTGTTTTTT.

This clonotype showed up many times. The rearrangement links TRBV2 to TRBJ2-3; the match to TRBD2 covers 9 bases. The CDR3 covers 15 residues. V trimming: 8 bases; J trimming: 4 bases; junction bases outside the gene matches: 10. Germline V gene lookup returns CDR1 SNHLY and CDR2 FYNNEI. CDR3 in DNA: TGTGCCAGCTCCGAATGGGGCGGGGGGGCAGATACGCAGTATTTT. It codes for CASSEWGGGADTQYF.

In its sample, this clonotype was seen many times. The rearrangement uses TRBV12-3 or TRBV12-4 and TRBJ2-1; no definite D call. The CDR3 covers 11 residues. Trimming shortened V by 7 bases and J by 8 bases, and 9 bases separated the two germline ends. The CDR3 sequence: CASTALYEQFF. The DNA of the CDR3 is TGTGCCAGCACGGCCCTATATGAGCAGTTCTTC.

The rearrangement links TRBV7-9 to TRBJ2-1; a possible D gene is TRBD2 (7 bases). Looked up from germline, CDR1 is SEHNR and CDR2 is FQNEAQ (reference sequence). This CDR3 contains 14 residues. The germline V and J ends were trimmed by 2 bases and 7 bases, with 12 bases remaining between them. The CDR3 sequence is CASSLRRGGNEQFF. The CDR3 bases are TGTGCCAGCAGCTTAAGAAGGGGGGGAAATGAGCAGTTCTTC.

This clonotype was detected many times. The chain has TRBV11-2 and TRBJ1-1, with D possibly matching TRBD1 (5 bases). Trimming stripped 10 bases from V and 14 bases from J, with 14 bases between. Per germline, CDR1 SGHAT and CDR2 FQNNGV. The length of the CDR3 is 9 residues. The CDR3 sequence is CATAGRAFF. CDR3 DNA sequence: TGTGCCACCGCGGGGCGGGCGTTCTTT.